The entry below gives a single T cell receptor (beta chain) sequence along with its context. Its matching antigen is unknown. Produced via immunoSEQ multiplex PCR; TCRdb's table is partial and in-frame only. The table includes 400,000 to 500,000 clones, 70% to 85% detected once. This specimen belongs to a study of shared clonotypes between healthy human individuals. Findings of the study overall: The low donor count limited represented genetic and exposure-history diversity.

CDR3 length equals 12 residues. Trimming cost V 5 bases and J 3 bases; bases outside gene matches: 4. Germline lookup yields CDR1 GTSNPN and CDR2 SVGIG (reference sequence). The healthy adult donors were HIV-negative and reported no recent acute infections or vaccinations. All donors were Caucasian adults living in Nashville, Tennessee. The sequenced sample was PBMCs. This clonotype originated in a woman between 40 and 55 years old in good health. Some clones in this sample may be carry-over from other donors' samples. The V gene is TRBV30, the J gene TRBJ2-7; the match to TRBD1 covers 7 bases. The CDR3 here is CAWHNRGYEQYF. The CDR3 DNA sequence: TGTGCCTGGCATAACAGGGGCTACGAGCAGTACTTC.